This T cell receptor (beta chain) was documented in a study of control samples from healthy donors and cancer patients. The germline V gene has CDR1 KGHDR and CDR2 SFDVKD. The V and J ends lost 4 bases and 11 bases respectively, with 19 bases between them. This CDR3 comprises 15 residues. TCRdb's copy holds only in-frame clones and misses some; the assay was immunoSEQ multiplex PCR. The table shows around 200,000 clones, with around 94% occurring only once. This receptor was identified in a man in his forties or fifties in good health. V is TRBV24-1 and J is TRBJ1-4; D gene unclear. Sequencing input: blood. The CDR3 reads CATSDPVFFGEKLFF. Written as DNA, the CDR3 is TGTGCCACCAGTGACCCCGTGTTCTTCGGGGAGAAACTGTTTTTT.